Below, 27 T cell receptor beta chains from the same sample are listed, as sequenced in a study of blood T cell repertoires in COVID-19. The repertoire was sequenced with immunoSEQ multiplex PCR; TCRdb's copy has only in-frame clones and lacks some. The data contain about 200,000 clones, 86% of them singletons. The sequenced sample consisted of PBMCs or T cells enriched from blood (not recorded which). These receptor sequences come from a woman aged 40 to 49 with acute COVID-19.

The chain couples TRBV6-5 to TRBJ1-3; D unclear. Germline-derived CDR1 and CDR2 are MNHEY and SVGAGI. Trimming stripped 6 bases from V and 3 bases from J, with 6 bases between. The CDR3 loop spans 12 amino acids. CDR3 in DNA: TGTGCCAGCAGGGCCCTTGGAAACACCATATATTTT. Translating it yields CASRALGNTIYF.

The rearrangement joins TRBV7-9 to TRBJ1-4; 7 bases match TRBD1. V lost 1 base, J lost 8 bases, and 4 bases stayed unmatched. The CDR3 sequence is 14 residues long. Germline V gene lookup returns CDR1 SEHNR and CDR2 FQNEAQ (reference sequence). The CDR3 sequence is CASSLVQGIEKLFF. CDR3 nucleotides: TGTGCCAGCAGCTTAGTACAGGGGATCGAAAAACTGTTTTTT.

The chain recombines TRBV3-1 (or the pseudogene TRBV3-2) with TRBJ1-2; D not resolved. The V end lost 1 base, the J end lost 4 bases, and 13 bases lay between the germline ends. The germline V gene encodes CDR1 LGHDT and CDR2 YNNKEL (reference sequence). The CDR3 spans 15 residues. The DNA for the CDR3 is TGTGCCAGCAGCCAAGGGACTGCTGGCGGCTATGGCTACACCTTC. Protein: CASSQGTAGGYGYTF.

CDR3 protein: CATRTSGRAGTGELFF. The CDR3 nucleotides read TGTGCCACTCGGACTAGCGGGAGGGCCGGGACCGGGGAGCTGTTTTTT. The V and J genes are TRBV19 and TRBJ2-2, with TRBD2 matching over 15 bases. The J segment lost 5 bases and the V segment lost 10 bases, leaving 8 bases of the junction unmatched. Germline V gene lookup returns CDR1 LNHDA and CDR2 SQIVND (reference sequence). The CDR3 length is 16 residues. The full variable domain, its missing parts supplied by reference TRBV19 and TRBJ2-2, is DGGITQSPKYLFRKEGQNVTLSCEQNLNHDAMYWYRQDPGQGLRLIYYSQIVNDFQKGDIAEGYSVSREKKESFPLTVTSAQKNPTAFYLCATRTSGRAGTGELFFGEGSRLTVL.

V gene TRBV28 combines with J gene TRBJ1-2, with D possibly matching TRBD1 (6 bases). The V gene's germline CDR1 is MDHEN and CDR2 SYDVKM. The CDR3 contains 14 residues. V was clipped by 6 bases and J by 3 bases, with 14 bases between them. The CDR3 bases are TGTGCCAGCAGAAGTGGGGGGGCCGACTATGGCTACACCTTC. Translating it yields CASRSGGADYGYTF.

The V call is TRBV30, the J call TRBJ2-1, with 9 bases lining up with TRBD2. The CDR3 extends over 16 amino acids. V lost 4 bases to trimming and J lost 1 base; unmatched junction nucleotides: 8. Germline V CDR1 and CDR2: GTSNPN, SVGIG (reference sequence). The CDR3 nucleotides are TGTGCCTGGATCGAGGGGACTAGCAGATCCTACAATGAGCAGTTCTTC. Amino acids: CAWIEGTSRSYNEQFF.

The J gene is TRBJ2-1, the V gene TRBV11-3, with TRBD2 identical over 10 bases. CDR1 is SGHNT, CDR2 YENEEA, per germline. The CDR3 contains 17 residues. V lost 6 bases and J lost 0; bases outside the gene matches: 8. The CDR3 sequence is CASRDPSSGSSYNEQFF. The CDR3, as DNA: TGTGCCAGCAGAGACCCTTCTAGCGGGAGCTCCTACAATGAGCAGTTCTTC.

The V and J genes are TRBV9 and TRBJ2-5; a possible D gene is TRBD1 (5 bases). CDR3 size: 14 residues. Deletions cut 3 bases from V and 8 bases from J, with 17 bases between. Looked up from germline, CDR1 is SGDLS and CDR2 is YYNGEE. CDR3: CASSASSDTATQYF. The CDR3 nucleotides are TGTGCCAGCAGCGCGTCATCGGACACGGCAACCCAGTACTTC.

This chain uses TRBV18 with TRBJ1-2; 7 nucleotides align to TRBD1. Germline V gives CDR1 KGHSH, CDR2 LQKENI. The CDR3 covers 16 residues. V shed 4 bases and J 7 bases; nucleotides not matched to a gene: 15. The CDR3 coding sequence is TGTGCCAGCTCACAGGTACAGGGGATTTATGGTGCTGGCTACACCTTC. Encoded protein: CASSQVQGIYGAGYTF.

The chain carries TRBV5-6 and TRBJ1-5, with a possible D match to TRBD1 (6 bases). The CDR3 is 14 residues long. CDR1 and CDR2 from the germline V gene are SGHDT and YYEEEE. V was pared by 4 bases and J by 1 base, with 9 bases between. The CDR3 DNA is TGTGCCAGCAGCCAGGGGCTGAGCAATCAGCCCCAGCATTTT. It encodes CASSQGLSNQPQHF.

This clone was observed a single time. CDR3 sequence reads: CAWSGGSNQPQHF. DNA for the CDR3: TGTGCCTGGTCGGGAGGTAGCAATCAGCCCCAGCATTTT. The genes are TRBV30 and TRBJ1-5; D unresolved. The CDR3 sequence is 13 residues long. The V gene lost 5 bases and the J gene lost 0 bases, with 8 bases spanning the gap. Germline V gene sequence: CDR1 GTSNPN, CDR2 SVGIG (reference sequence).

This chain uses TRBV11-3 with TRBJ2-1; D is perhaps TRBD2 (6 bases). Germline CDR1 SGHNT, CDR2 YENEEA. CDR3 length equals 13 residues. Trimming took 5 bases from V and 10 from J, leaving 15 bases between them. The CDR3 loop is CASSPPRGGEQFF. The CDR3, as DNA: TGTGCCAGCAGCCCCCCGCGGGGCGGCGAGCAGTTCTTC.

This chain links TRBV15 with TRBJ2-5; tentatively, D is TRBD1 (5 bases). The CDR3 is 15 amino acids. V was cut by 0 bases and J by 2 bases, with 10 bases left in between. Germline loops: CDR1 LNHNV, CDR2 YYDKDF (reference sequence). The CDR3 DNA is TGTGCCACCAGCAGAGACAGGGCCCTTCAAGAGACCCAGTACTTC. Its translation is CATSRDRALQETQYF.

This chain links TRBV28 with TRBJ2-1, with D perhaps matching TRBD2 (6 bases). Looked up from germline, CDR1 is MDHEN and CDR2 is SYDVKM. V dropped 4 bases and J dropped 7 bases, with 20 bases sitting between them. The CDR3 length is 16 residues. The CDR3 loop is CASSSPGEVTRNEQFF. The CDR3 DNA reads TGTGCCAGCAGTTCTCCGGGAGAGGTCACTAGGAATGAGCAGTTCTTC.

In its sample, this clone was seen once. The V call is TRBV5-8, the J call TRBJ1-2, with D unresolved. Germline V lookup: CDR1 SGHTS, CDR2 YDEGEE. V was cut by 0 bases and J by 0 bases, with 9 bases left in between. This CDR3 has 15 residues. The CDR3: CASSLGERANYGYTF. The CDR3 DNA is TGTGCCAGCAGCTTGGGGGAGAGAGCTAACTATGGCTACACCTTC.

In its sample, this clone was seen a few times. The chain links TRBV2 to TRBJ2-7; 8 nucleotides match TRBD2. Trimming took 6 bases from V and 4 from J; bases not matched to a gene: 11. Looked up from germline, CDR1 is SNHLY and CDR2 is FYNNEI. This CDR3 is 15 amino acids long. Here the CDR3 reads CASSGLSGSRYEQYF. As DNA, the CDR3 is TGTGCCAGCAGCGGCCTCAGCGGGAGTAGGTACGAGCAGTACTTC.

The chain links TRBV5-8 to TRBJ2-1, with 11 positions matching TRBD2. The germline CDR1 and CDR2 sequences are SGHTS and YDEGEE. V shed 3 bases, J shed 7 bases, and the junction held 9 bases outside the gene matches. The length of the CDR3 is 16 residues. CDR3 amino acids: CASSSGQLAGANEQFF. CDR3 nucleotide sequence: TGTGCCAGCAGCTCCGGTCAACTAGCGGGAGCAAATGAGCAGTTCTTC.

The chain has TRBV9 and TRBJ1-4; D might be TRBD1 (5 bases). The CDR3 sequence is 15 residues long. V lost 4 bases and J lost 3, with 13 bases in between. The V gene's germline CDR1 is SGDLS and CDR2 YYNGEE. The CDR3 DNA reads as TGTGCCAGCAGCCCTGGGGGGGGTTCTAATGAAAAACTGTTTTTT. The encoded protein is CASSPGGGSNEKLFF. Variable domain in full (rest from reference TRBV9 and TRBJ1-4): DSGVTQTPKHLITATGQRVTLRCSPRSGDLSVYWYQQSLDQGLQFLIQYYNGEERAKGNILERFSAQQFPDLHSELNLSSLELGDSALYFCASSPGGGSNEKLFFGSGTQLSVL.

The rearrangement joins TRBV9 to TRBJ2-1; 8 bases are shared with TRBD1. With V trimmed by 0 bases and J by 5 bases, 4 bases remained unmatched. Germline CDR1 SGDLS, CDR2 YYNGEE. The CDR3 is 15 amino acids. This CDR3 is CASSVAGGPNNEQFF. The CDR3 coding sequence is TGTGCCAGCAGCGTAGCAGGGGGCCCCAACAATGAGCAGTTCTTC. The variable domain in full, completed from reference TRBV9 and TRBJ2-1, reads DSGVTQTPKHLITATGQRVTLRCSPRSGDLSVYWYQQSLDQGLQFLIQYYNGEERAKGNILERFSAQQFPDLHSELNLSSLELGDSALYFCASSVAGGPNNEQFFGPGTRLTVL.

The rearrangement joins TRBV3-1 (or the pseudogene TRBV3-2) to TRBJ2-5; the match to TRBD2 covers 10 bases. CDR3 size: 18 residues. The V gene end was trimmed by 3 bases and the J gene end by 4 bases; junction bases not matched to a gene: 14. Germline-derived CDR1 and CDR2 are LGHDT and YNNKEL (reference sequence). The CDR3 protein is CASSQPHPGLASRETQYF. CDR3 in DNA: TGTGCCAGCAGCCAGCCCCATCCGGGACTAGCGAGTCGAGAGACCCAGTACTTC.

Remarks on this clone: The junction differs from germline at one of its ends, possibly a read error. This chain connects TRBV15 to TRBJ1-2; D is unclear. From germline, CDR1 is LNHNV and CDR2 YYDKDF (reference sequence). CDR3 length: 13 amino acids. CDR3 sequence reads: CATSGRTPGREVF. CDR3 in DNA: TGTGCCACCAGCGGGCGAACGCCTGGGCGGGAAGTCTTC.

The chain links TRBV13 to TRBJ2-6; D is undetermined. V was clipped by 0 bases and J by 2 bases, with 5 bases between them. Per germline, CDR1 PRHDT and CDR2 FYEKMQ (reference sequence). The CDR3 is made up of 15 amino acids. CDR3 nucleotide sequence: TGTGCCAGCAGCTTAGGACACGCTGGGGCCAACGTCCTGACTTTC. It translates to CASSLGHAGANVLTF.

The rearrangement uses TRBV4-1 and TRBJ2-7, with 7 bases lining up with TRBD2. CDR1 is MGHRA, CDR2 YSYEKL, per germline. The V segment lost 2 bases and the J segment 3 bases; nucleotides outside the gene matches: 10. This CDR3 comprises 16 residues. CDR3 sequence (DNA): TGCGCCAGCAGCCAATGGCCGGGAGGCCTGTACTACGAGCAGTACTTC. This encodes CASSQWPGGLYYEQYF.

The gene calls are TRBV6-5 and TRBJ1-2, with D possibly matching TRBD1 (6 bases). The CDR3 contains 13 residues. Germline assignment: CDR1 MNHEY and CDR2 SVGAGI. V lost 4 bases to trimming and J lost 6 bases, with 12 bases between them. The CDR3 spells CASSFQGINGYTF. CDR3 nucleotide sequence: TGTGCCAGCAGTTTCCAGGGGATTAATGGCTACACCTTC.

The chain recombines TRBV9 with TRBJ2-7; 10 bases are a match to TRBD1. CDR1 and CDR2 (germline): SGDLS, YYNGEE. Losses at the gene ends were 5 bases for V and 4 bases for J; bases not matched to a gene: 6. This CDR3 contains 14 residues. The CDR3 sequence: CASSRDRGLYEQYF. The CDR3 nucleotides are TGTGCCAGCAGTCGGGACAGGGGTCTATACGAGCAGTACTTC.

The CDR3 loop reads CASSPRQGEGTEAFF. As DNA, the CDR3 is TGTGCCAGCAGCCCTCGACAGGGGGAAGGCACTGAAGCTTTCTTT. This chain joins TRBV9 and TRBJ1-1, with 9 bases aligning to TRBD1. With V trimmed by 4 bases and J by 4 bases, 8 bases remained unmatched. The CDR3 is 15 residues long. CDR1 is SGDLS, CDR2 YYNGEE, per germline.

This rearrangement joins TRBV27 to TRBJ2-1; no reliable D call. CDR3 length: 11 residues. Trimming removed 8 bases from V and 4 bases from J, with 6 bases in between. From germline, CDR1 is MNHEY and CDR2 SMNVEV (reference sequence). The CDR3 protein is CASFYYNEQFF. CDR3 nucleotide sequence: TGTGCCAGCTTTTATTACAATGAGCAGTTCTTC.